The 10 T cell receptor beta chains presented below share a single source sample, sequenced in a study of technical replicates of blood from four donors. TCRdb keeps only in-frame clones here, not all; method: immunoSEQ multiplex PCR. The table records over 60,000 clones, roughly 93% of them present only once. Sequences were obtained from T cells isolated from PBMCs. Source of these receptors: a human donor in good health.

The J gene is TRBJ2-4, the V gene TRBV5-1; 7 positions match TRBD2. Germline V gene lookup returns CDR1 SGHRS and CDR2 YFSETQ. The CDR3 runs to 17 residues. V gave up 0 bases and J gave up 1 base; unmatched junction bases: 7. CDR3 nucleotides: TGCGCCAGCAGCTTGGGTCGGGAGGATCTGGCCAAAAACATTCAGTACTTC. Amino acids: CASSLGREDLAKNIQYF.

The chain has TRBV7-9 and TRBJ1-1; D uncertain. Germline values: CDR1 SEHNR, CDR2 FQNEAQ (reference sequence). The CDR3 covers 12 residues. Trimming shortened V by 2 bases and J by 2 bases, and 3 bases separated the two germline ends. The CDR3 loop is CASSLHNTEAFF. The DNA of the CDR3 is TGTGCCAGCAGCTTACATAACACTGAAGCTTTCTTT.

The chain couples TRBV18 to TRBJ1-2; D is unclear. Germline loops: CDR1 KGHSH, CDR2 LQKENI. The CDR3 has 12 residues. V was pared by 6 bases and J by 8 bases, with 13 bases between. The CDR3 DNA reads TGTGCCAGCTCCCCGGAGGAGTGGGGCTACACCTTC. Translation gives CASSPEEWGYTF.

The chain combines TRBV15 with TRBJ2-6; possible D gene TRBD2, 5 bases. The germline gives CDR1 LNHNV, CDR2 YYDKDF (reference sequence). The CDR3 length is 15 residues. Trimming removed 1 base at V and 1 base at J, with 5 bases between. In DNA form, the CDR3 reads TGTGCCACCAGCAGAGGAGGGTCTGGGGCCAACGTCCTGACTTTC. Protein product: CATSRGGSGANVLTF.

This rearrangement joins TRBV11-2 to TRBJ2-7, with a tentative D call TRBD1 (6 bases). V gave up 5 bases and J gave up 2 bases, with 16 bases separating them. CDR1 and CDR2 (germline): SGHAT, FQNNGV. This CDR3 is 15 amino acids long. The CDR3 DNA sequence: TGTGCCAGCAGCCACGCACTACAGGGAGCCTACGAGCAGTACTTC. This codes for CASSHALQGAYEQYF.

The genes are TRBV20-1 and TRBJ1-1, with 8 bases fitting TRBD1. Per the germline V gene, CDR1 is DFQATT and CDR2 is SNEGSKA (reference sequence). CDR3 length: 10 amino acids. The J segment lost 11 bases and the V segment lost 6 bases, leaving 5 bases of the junction unmatched. CDR3 residues: CSAGQGRAFF. The CDR3 region has the DNA TGCAGTGCCGGACAGGGAAGGGCTTTCTTT.

The CDR3 reads CASTSYREGNYGYTF. CDR3 DNA sequence: TGTGCCAGCACCTCATACAGGGAGGGAAACTATGGCTACACCTTC. The chain links TRBV27 to TRBJ1-2; D may be TRBD1 (6 bases). The CDR3 spans 15 residues. Germline V gives CDR1 MNHEY, CDR2 SMNVEV (reference sequence). Trimming stripped 7 bases from V and 2 bases from J, with 17 bases between.

The chain couples TRBV29-1 to TRBJ2-1; the match to TRBD2 covers 9 bases. The trim removed 8 bases at V and 5 bases at J, leaving 10 bases unmatched. There are 14 residues in the CDR3. CDR1 is SQVTM, CDR2 ANQGSEA, per germline. The chain's CDR3 is CSTLAGARNNEQFF. The CDR3 coding sequence is TGCAGCACATTAGCGGGAGCCAGGAACAATGAGCAGTTCTTC.

The chain recombines TRBV6-5 with TRBJ2-1; 13 nucleotides agree with TRBD2. The CDR3 spans 12 residues. Germline V lookup: CDR1 MNHEY, CDR2 SVGAGI. V dropped 7 bases and J dropped 15; count of bases not matched to a gene: 6. As DNA, the CDR3 is TGTGCCAGCAAGGGGACTAGCGGGATTCGGTTCTTC. It encodes CASKGTSGIRFF.

The chain is built from TRBV7-9 and TRBJ2-3, with a possible D match to TRBD1 (5 bases). Germline values: CDR1 SEHNR, CDR2 FQNEAQ (reference sequence). With 2 bases removed from V and 0 bases from J, the gap between germline ends came to 12 bases. The CDR3 totals 16 residues. CDR3 DNA: TGTGCCAGCAGCTTATATGCAGGGCCAAGCACAGATACGCAGTATTTT. Its protein product is CASSLYAGPSTDTQYF.